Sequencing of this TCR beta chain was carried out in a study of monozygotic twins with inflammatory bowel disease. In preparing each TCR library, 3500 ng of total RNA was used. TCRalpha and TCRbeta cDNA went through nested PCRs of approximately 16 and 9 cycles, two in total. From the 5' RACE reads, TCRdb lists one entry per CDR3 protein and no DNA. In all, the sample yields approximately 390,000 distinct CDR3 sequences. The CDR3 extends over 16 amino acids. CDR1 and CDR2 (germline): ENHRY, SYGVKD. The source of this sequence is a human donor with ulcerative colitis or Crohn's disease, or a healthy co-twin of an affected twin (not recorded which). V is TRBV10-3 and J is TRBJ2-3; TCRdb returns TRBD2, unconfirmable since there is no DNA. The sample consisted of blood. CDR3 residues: CAISVRSSGTPDTQYF.